What follows describes a single TCR beta chain. Its antigen is unknown. No base-level quality is on record; no much larger clone is a single base apart. Patients with autoimmune disease history or receiving systemic immunosuppression were excluded from the trial. Peripheral blood for TCR sequencing was drawn from every dose cohort at baseline, at cycle 4 day 1 and at cycle 7 day 1. Samples were obtained from an open-label, multicenter, first-in-human phase I dose-escalation trial of ivuxolimab. Adults with locally advanced or metastatic melanoma, renal cell carcinoma, hepatocellular carcinoma or head and neck squamous cell carcinoma were enrolled in the trial. CD4+ and CD8+ T cells were sorted separately from peripheral blood before TCR sequencing. These data originate in a study of OX40 agonist ivuxolimab in advanced cancers. In the study overall: Ivuxolimab was a fully human IgG2 agonistic monoclonal antibody targeting the costimulatory receptor OX40 (CD134). The purpose of peripheral TCRbeta sequencing was to test whether ivuxolimab changed TCR sequence diversity and led to clonal T-cell expansion. Patients were allowed to have had prior anti-PD-1, anti-PD-L1 or anti-CTLA-4 therapy, and 30% to 40% of the dose-escalation patients had previously received checkpoint inhibitors. Among the roughly 52 dose-escalation patients, approximately 20 had hepatocellular carcinoma, approximately 15 melanoma, 9 renal cell carcinoma and 9 head and neck cancer. Partial responses occurred in three dose-escalation patients, of whom one had hepatocellular carcinoma and two had cutaneous melanoma. Intravenous ivuxolimab was administered to patients every 2 weeks at six dose levels: 0.01, 0.1, 0.3, 1.5, 3 and 10 mg/kg. The monotherapy dose-escalation portion (N of about 50 patients) of the phase I ivuxolimab trial is reported in the paper. In the dose-escalation cohort, approximately 83% of patients were male, and the mean age was 60 years with a range of about 20 to 90.

The germline V gene supplies CDR1 SGHAT and CDR2 FQNNGV. Trimming removed 1 base from V and 5 bases from J, leaving 6 bases between the germline ends. Inclusive of the bounding cysteine and phenylalanine, the CDR3 is 12 residues long. The DNA shown is the 36-base CDR3, in frame from base 1. Overall study outcomes, separate from this receptor: After ivuxolimab, expanded clones were on average more numerous among CD8+ T cells than among CD4+ T cells. The antigen specificity of the clonally expanded peripheral T cells was not determined. At doses of 0.1 to 3.0 mg/kg, clonal expansion of both CD4+ and CD8+ T cells in blood was seen between baseline and week 6. Low levels of normalized T-cell clonal expansion were also shown by some nonresponding patients. Partial responders in the 0.1-3.0 mg/kg groups had among the lowest normalized peripheral clonal expansion, especially among CD8+ T cells.

Genomic DNA was isolated from the sorted cells so that the TCRbeta CDR3 region could be sequenced. TCRbeta CDR3 regions were sequenced using the immunoSEQ Assay. As stored in TCRdb, this immuneACCESS dataset retains in-frame rearrangements with V and J assigned. A fraction of the clones does not appear; measured against another copy, unresolved V genes explain less than half of the discrepancy, and the remainder lacks a known reason. In this sample the table shows about 18,000 clones, 55% to 75% of which occur a single time. Approximately 24% of the sample lies in the top ten. Sequenced here: CD4+ or CD8+ T cells sorted from blood, sampled in a trial of the OX40 agonist ivuxolimab. This receptor was taken from an adult with an advanced solid tumor such as melanoma, head and neck, liver or kidney cancer. This chain joins TRBV11-2 to TRBJ2-7, with no confidently assigned D gene. The CDR3 region has the sequence CASSLVGNEQYF. In nucleotides, the sequence is TGTGCCAGCAGCTTAGTAGGAAACGAGCAGTACTTC.